These 20 T cell receptor beta chains share one sample of origin, sequenced in a study of T-cell memory formation after mild COVID-19. TCRdb independently ran MiXCR on the 5' RACE reads; one entry per CDR3 protein. Of about 84,000 distinct CDR3 sequences in the sample, approximately 13% are singletons; the top ten hold around 31%. The sequenced material came from PBMCs or a T cell subset sorted from them (not recorded which). Receptors originate from an adult woman who had mild COVID-19 (a few samples of this study predate the infection). Cell type and time point are not known.

J is TRBJ1-1 and V is TRBV5-8; possibly TRBD1 for D (6 bases). V was pared by 0 bases and J by 4 bases, with 10 bases between. The CDR3 has 14 residues. The V gene's germline CDR1 is SGHTS and CDR2 YDEGEE. CDR3 DNA: TGTGCCAGCAGCTTGGATGGGGGCTTCACTGAAGCTTTCTTT. This translates into CASSLDGGFTEAFF.

The V call is TRBV4-1, the J call TRBJ2-3; TRBD2 aligns across 10 bases. The germline V gene has CDR1 MGHRA and CDR2 YSYEKL. This CDR3 has 16 residues. With V trimmed by 0 bases and J by 5 bases, 5 bases remained unmatched. This chain's CDR3 is CASSQEKASGGDTQYF. CDR3 coding DNA: TGCGCCAGCAGCCAAGAGAAGGCTAGCGGGGGAGATACGCAGTATTTT.

V and J are TRBV7-9 and TRBJ1-2; weak D call: TRBD1 (5 bases). V was clipped by 2 bases and J by 3 bases, with 10 bases between them. The germline gives CDR1 SEHNR, CDR2 FQNEAQ (reference sequence). There are 14 residues in the CDR3. The CDR3 nucleotides read TGTGCCAGCAGCTTATCGCGGGGCGACTATGGCTACACCTTC. It is translated as CASSLSRGDYGYTF.

CDR3 in DNA: TGCGCCAGCAGCCCTAGCGGGGGGAGCTCCTACGAGCAGTACTTC. This codes for CASSPSGGSSYEQYF. This chain uses TRBV4-1 with TRBJ2-7; TRBD2 matches at 11 bases. The CDR3 length is 15 residues. V trimming: 4 bases; J trimming: 0 bases; junction bases outside the gene matches: 2. From germline, CDR1 is MGHRA and CDR2 YSYEKL.

This clonotype was observed a handful of times. The chain couples TRBV12-3 or TRBV12-4 to TRBJ2-3; the D is unclear. V was cut by 7 bases and J by 4 bases, with 12 bases left in between. The CDR3 has 13 residues. The CDR3, as DNA: TGTGCCAGCACCATAGAAATCCCAGATACGCAGTATTTT. It translates to CASTIEIPDTQYF.

CDR3 in DNA: TGTGCCAGCAGCCCCACCCGTGGGGGACAGATAAATCAGCCCCAGCATTTT. This sequence encodes CASSPTRGGQINQPQHF. The chain recombines TRBV7-9 with TRBJ1-5; 7 bases map to TRBD1. The ends lost 5 bases at V and 4 bases at J; junction bases unmatched: 14. This CDR3 comprises 17 residues. Germline values: CDR1 SEHNR, CDR2 FQNEAQ (reference sequence). Using reference TRBV7-9 and TRBJ1-5 for the parts outside the CDR3, the full variable domain is DTGVSQNPRHKITKRGQNVTFRCDPISEHNRLYWYRQTLGQGPEFLTYFQNEAQLEKSRLLSDRFSAERPKGSFSTLEIQRTEQGDSAMYLCASSPTRGGQINQPQHFGDGTRLSIL.

V is TRBV27 and J is TRBJ1-6; possibly TRBD1 for D (6 bases). The germline CDR1 and CDR2 sequences are MNHEY and SMNVEV (reference sequence). The CDR3 length is 16 residues. With 5 bases removed from V and 7 bases from J, the gap between germline ends came to 18 bases. The DNA of the CDR3 is TGTGCCAGCAGTCTCATGACAGACAGGATAAATTCACCCCTCCACTTT. Protein sequence: CASSLMTDRINSPLHF.

The V and J genes are TRBV6-5 and TRBJ2-7; D possibly corresponds to TRBD2 (6 bases). V was clipped by 4 bases and J by 3 bases, with 10 bases between them. CDR3 length equals 13 residues. The germline V gene encodes CDR1 MNHEY and CDR2 SVGAGI. The CDR3 DNA follows: TGTGCCAGCAGTTGGGAGGAGGGCTACGAGCAGTACTTC. Its protein is CASSWEEGYEQYF.

This clonotype came up a few times. The gene calls are TRBV7-9 and TRBJ2-5, with D perhaps matching TRBD1 (5 bases). The V end lost 2 bases, the J end lost 4 bases, and 11 bases lay between the germline ends. This CDR3 has 14 residues. Germline CDR1 is SEHNR and CDR2 is FQNEAQ (reference sequence). The CDR3 protein is CASSLRQGGETQYF. The CDR3 nucleotides are TGTGCCAGCAGCTTAAGGCAGGGTGGAGAGACCCAGTACTTC.

This clonotype appeared a few times. The chain recombines TRBV6-5 with TRBJ1-1; 7 bases agree with TRBD1. Germline lookup yields CDR1 MNHEY and CDR2 SVGAGI. V lost 0 bases and J lost 1; bases outside the gene matches: 5. The CDR3 is 16 residues long. The CDR3 loop reads CASSYSKRTGNTEAFF. In DNA, the CDR3 is TGTGCCAGCAGTTACTCCAAACGGACAGGGAACACTGAAGCTTTCTTT.

V gene TRBV7-8 combines with J gene TRBJ1-1; the D gene is possibly TRBD1 (5 bases). Looked up from germline, CDR1 is SGHVS and CDR2 is FQNEAQ. Trimming stripped 5 bases from V and 4 bases from J, with 14 bases between. This CDR3 comprises 14 residues. This CDR3 is CASSPGRVPTEAFF. CDR3 nucleotide sequence: TGTGCCAGCAGCCCAGGCAGGGTGCCCACTGAAGCTTTCTTT.

This chain uses TRBV15 with TRBJ2-7; maybe TRBD1 (6 bases). The CDR3 is 18 residues long. Trimming removed 7 bases from V and 2 bases from J, with 27 bases in between. The V gene's germline CDR1 is LNHNV and CDR2 YYDKDF (reference sequence). The CDR3 DNA follows: TGTGCCACCAAAAGAGTCGGCAGGGGTGCCCTCTTAACCTACGAGCAGTACTTC. Protein product: CATKRVGRGALLTYEQYF.

This clonotype was seen once. V usage is TRBV6-2 or TRBV6-3 and J usage is TRBJ2-7; 7 positions match TRBD1. The germline V gene encodes CDR1 MNHEY and CDR2 SVGEGT. J lost 3 bases, V lost 0 bases, and 8 bases had no gene match. The CDR3 sequence is 16 residues long. CDR3 amino acids: CASSYSRDRVYYEQYF. The CDR3 DNA sequence: TGTGCCAGCAGTTACTCGAGGGACAGAGTATACTACGAGCAGTACTTC.

This clonotype appeared many times. The rearrangement joins TRBV9 to TRBJ2-3, with D possibly matching TRBD2 (5 bases). Germline CDR1 is SGDLS and CDR2 is YYNGEE. V was shortened by 3 bases and J by 5 bases, with 13 bases between the two germline ends. CDR3 length: 14 residues. CDR3 coding DNA: TGTGCCAGCAGCGGGACTCTCCCCGGAGATACGCAGTATTTT. It specifies CASSGTLPGDTQYF.

This clonotype has just a few counts. The chain employs TRBV19 and TRBJ2-7, with D tentatively TRBD2 (6 bases). V was shortened by 3 bases and J by 4 bases, with 13 bases between the two germline ends. The CDR3 spans 14 residues. In germline, CDR1 is LNHDA, CDR2 SQIVND (reference sequence). The CDR3 DNA is TGTGCCAGTAGTATGGGGCTAGCGAGTTACGAGCAGTACTTC. It is translated as CASSMGLASYEQYF. The variable domain in full, with the rest retrieved from reference TRBV19 and TRBJ2-7, is DGGITQSPKYLFRKEGQNVTLSCEQNLNHDAMYWYRQDPGQGLRLIYYSQIVNDFQKGDIAEGYSVSREKKESFPLTVTSAQKNPTAFYLCASSMGLASYEQYFGPGTRLTVT.

The V and J genes are TRBV19 and TRBJ2-7; no clear D. The CDR3 is 15 residues long. Deletions cut 5 bases from V and 3 bases from J, with 17 bases between. Germline V lookup: CDR1 LNHDA, CDR2 SQIVND (reference sequence). The CDR3 reads CASSPSSGRGYEQYF. In DNA, the CDR3 is TGTGCCAGTAGTCCTTCTTCGGGCCGAGGCTACGAGCAGTACTTC.

This clonotype showed up just a few times. The CDR3 reads CASSYAWGRYEQYF. DNA for the CDR3: TGTGCCAGCAGTTACGCCTGGGGGCGCTACGAGCAGTACTTC. The chain couples TRBV6-6 to TRBJ2-7, with TRBD1 as a possible D gene (6 bases). The CDR3 sequence is 14 residues long. CDR1 is MNHNY and CDR2 is SVGAGI in the germline V gene (reference sequence). The V end was cut by 2 bases, the J end by 3 bases, with 11 bases between.

The sample holds a few counts of this clonotype. The gene calls are TRBV6-2 or TRBV6-3 and TRBJ2-7; 10 bases are a match to TRBD2. The CDR3 has 16 residues. CDR1 is MNHEY and CDR2 is SVGEGT in the germline V gene. Trimming removed 4 bases from V and 2 bases from J; junction bases left unmatched: 8. The CDR3 DNA sequence: TGTGCCAGCAGTTCCCCGGGACTAGCGAGTCCCTACGAGCAGTACTTC. As protein: CASSSPGLASPYEQYF.

This clonotype was observed a few times. This chain uses TRBV9 with TRBJ2-7, with no clear D. This CDR3 comprises 13 residues. Germline assignment: CDR1 SGDLS and CDR2 YYNGEE. V lost 0 bases to trimming and J lost 5 bases, with 9 bases between them. The CDR3 loop is CASSVDLVHEQYF. As DNA, the CDR3 is TGTGCCAGCAGCGTAGATCTAGTCCACGAGCAGTACTTC.

A single count supports this clonotype. V usage is TRBV12-3 or TRBV12-4 and J usage is TRBJ2-1, with a tentative D call TRBD2 (6 bases). V was pared by 3 bases and J by 0 bases, with 12 bases between. CDR3 length equals 16 residues. CDR3 sequence reads: CASSFLSGFSYNEQFF. The CDR3 nucleotides read TGTGCCAGCAGTTTCCTTAGCGGATTCTCCTACAATGAGCAGTTCTTC.